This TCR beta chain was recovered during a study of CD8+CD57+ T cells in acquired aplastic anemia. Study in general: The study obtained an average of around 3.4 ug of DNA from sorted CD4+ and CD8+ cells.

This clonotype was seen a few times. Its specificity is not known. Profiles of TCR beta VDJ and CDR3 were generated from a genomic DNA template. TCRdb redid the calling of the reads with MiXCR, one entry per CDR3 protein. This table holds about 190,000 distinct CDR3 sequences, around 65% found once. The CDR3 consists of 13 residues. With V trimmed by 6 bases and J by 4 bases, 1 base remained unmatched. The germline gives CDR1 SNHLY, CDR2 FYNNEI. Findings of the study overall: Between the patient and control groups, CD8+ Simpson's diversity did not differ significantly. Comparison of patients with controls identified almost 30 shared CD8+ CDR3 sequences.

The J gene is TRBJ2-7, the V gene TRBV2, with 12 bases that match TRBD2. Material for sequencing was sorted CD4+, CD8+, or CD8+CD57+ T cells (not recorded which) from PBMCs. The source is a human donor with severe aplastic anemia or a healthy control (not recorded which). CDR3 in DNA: TGTGCCAGCAGGACTAGCGGGGGTTACGAGCAGTACTTC. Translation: CASRTSGGYEQYF.